What follows is one T cell receptor (beta chain) and its context. Trimming took 4 bases from V and 7 from J; bases not matched to a gene: 7. The CDR3 is made up of 14 amino acids. Per the germline V gene, CDR1 is SGHTA and CDR2 is FQGNSA. The data stem from a study of CD8 T cells in Susac syndrome. With random hexamers, reverse transcription was performed on about 0.5 to 1 ug of RNA. Using its own MiXCR run on the immunoSEQ multiplex PCR reads, TCRdb lists one record per CDR3 protein. Counted here are 100,000 to 150,000 distinct CDR3 sequences, 90% to 95% occurring once; the ten biggest clones make up more than 0.09%.

This rearrangement joins TRBV7-2 to TRBJ2-7, with 10 bases that match TRBD1. The TCR originated in a human donor in good health. The specimen sequenced was CD4+ T cells from PBMCs. CDR3 in amino acids: CASSSGTGVEEQYF. The CDR3 DNA is TGTGCCAGCAGCTCCGGGACAGGGGTCGAGGAGCAGTACTTC.